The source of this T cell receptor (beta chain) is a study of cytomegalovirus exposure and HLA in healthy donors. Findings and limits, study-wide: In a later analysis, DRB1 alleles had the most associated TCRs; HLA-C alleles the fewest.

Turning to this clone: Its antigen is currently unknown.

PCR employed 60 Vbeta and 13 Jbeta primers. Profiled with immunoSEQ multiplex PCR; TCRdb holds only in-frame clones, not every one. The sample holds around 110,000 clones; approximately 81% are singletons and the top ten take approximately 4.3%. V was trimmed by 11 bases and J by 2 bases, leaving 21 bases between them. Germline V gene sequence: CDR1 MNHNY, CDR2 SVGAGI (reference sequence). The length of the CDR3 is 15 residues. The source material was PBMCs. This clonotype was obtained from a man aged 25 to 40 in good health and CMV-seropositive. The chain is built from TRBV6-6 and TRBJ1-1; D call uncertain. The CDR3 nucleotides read TGTGCCGCCCGAATTTCCCCGGGGATAAACACTGAAGCTTTCTTT. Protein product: CAARISPGINTEAFF.